The source of this T cell receptor beta chain is a study of T cells after yellow fever vaccination. Overall study results and limits: CD4 and CD8 compartments shared a small share of clonotypes, likely from convergent recombination. Primary-vaccination clones mostly resurfaced post-booster (about 96% CD4, around 88% CD8).

The CDR3 loop spans 13 amino acids. V was clipped by 6 bases and J by 7 bases; unmatched bases: 5. From germline, CDR1 is MNHNS and CDR2 SASEGT. In the case of this clonotype: The antigen remains unidentified.

TCRdb called the 5' RACE reads again in MiXCR, with one record for every CDR3 protein. In the table there are hundreds of thousands of distinct CDR3 sequences, approximately 13% of which are singletons. The rearrangement joins TRBV6-1 to TRBJ2-1, with 8 bases matching TRBD2. The receptor comes from a man aged 25-45 years who received the YFV17D yellow fever vaccine. The material sequenced was PBMCs, taken on the day of the yellow fever booster vaccination. CDR3 region: CASRAGGGNEQFF. CDR3 nucleotide sequence: TGTGCCAGCAGAGCCGGCGGGGGGAATGAGCAGTTCTTC.